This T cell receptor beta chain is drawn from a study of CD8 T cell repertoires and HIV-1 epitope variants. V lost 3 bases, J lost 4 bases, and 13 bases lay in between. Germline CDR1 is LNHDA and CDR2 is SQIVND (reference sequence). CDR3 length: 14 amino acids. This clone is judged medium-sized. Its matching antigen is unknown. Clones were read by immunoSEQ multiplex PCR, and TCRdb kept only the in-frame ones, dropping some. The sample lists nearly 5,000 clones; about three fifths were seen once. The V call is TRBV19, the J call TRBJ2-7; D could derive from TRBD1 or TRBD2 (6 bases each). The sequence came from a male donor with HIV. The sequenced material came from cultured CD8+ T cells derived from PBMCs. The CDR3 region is CASSISSGAYEQYF. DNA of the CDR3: TGTGCCAGTAGTATCTCGTCGGGGGCTTACGAGCAGTACTTC.